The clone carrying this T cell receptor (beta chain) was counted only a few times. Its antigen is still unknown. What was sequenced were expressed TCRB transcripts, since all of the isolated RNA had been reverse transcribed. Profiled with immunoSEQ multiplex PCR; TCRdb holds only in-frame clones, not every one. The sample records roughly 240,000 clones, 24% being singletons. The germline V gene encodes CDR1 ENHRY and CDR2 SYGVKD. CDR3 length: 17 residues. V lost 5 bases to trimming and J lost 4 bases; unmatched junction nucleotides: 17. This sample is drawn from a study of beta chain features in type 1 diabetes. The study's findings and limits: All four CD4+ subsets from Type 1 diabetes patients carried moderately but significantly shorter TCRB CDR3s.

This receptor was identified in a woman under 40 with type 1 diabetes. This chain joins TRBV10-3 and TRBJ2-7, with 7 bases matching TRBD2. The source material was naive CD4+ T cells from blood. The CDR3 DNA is TGTGCCATCAGTCCACGGCGTGCGGGAGACCATCGTTACGAGCAGTACTTC. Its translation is CAISPRRAGDHRYEQYF.